This TCR beta chain is drawn from a study of a mutant IDH1 vaccine in newly diagnosed glioma. About the research overall: Pretreatment consisted of radiotherapy, temozolomide, or both, with most receiving both.

To note about this clone: Its target is unknown.

Profiled with immunoSEQ multiplex PCR; TCRdb holds only in-frame clones, not every one. Of about 66,000 clones listed, approximately 84% were seen once; the top ten hold approximately 9%. Time point denoted: week 11, during vaccination. Alongside topical imiquimod, each dose of vaccine comprised 300 ug of mutant IDH1 20-mer peptide. New astrocytomas of WHO grade 3 or 4 that were IDH1-mutant and ATRX-lost were found in the donors. Germline lookup yields CDR1 SGHVS and CDR2 FNYEAQ. This CDR3 has 14 residues. Trimming stripped 5 bases from V and 0 bases from J, with 8 bases between. This TCR derives from a woman between 50 and 59 years old with glioma. This chain uses TRBV7-6 with TRBJ2-1; D gene ambiguous. The sequencing used PBMCs, collected from a glioma patient whose treatment included an IDH1 peptide vaccine. In nucleotides, the CDR3 is TGTGCCAGCAGCCGAGGTAGCTCCTACAATGAGCAGTTCTTC. Protein product: CASSRGSSYNEQFF.